This TCR beta chain emerged from a study of regulatory T cells in long-lasting Graves disease. Study details: Antithyroid drug exposure in newly diagnosed Graves' patients had lasted under 3 months.

General observations from the study: It was possible that the small sample size reduced accuracy. Persistent patients had more shared public clonotypes (around 2,700) than new patients (966).

Stated time point: newly diagnosed GD, antithyroid drugs for less than 3 months. After RNA was extracted from PBMCs, the TCR library was made from it. This clonotype was recorded a few times. The antigen is not known. Germline V gives CDR1 MGHRA, CDR2 YSYEKL. V was shortened by 5 bases and J by 10 bases, with 18 bases between the two germline ends. The CDR3 is 14 amino acids. TCR beta libraries were built with iRepertoire HTBI primers and Arm-PCR of CDR3 regions. MiXCR was run by TCRdb on the multiplex PCR reads, yielding one entry per CDR3 protein. The data show hundreds of thousands of distinct CDR3 sequences, 16% seen once. This sample also belongs to another study, concerning T cells in Graves' hyperthyroidism and ophthalmopathy. That paper notes: Exclusions: uncontrolled infection, other autoimmune disease, pregnancy, lactation.

The sample in question was peripheral blood mononuclear cells (PBMCs), obtained at new diagnosis, from a patient treated with antithyroid drugs. The V call is TRBV4-1, the J call TRBJ1-5, with D unresolved. The sequence derives from a woman younger than 45 with Graves disease. This chain's CDR3 is CASSTLDGAYPQHF. Here the CDR3 DNA reads TGCGCCAGCAGCACCCTGGACGGAGCGTATCCCCAGCATTTT.